The TCR beta chain under discussion was sequenced for a study of radiotherapy plus CTLA-4 blockade in lung cancer. About the research overall: Disease control was achieved by about 34% of patients, and objective responses by 15% to 20%.

This clone was detected only once. What it binds is unknown. The assay was immunoSEQ multiplex PCR, and TCRdb's table has in-frame clones only and misses some. The top ten hold about 0.95% of the sample, which has tens of thousands of clones, around nine tenths seen once. The CDR3 length is 14 residues. Looked up from germline, CDR1 is SGHAT and CDR2 is FQNNGV. J lost 6 bases, V lost 3 bases, and 6 bases had no gene match. Study results and caveats: Increased serum interferon-beta after radiation also reportedly predicted response strongly. Blood-borne expansion of tumor-derived TCR clones followed radiotherapy plus ipilimumab.

CTLA-4 blockade with ipilimumab, together with focal radiation, was given to patients with chemo-refractory metastatic non-small-cell lung cancer. This clonotype was sampled from a human donor with non-small cell lung cancer who had stable disease on radiotherapy plus ipilimumab. The chain joins TRBV11-2 to TRBJ2-7; 9 bases map to TRBD1. The sample consisted of peripheral blood, taken from a patient treated with radiotherapy plus ipilimumab. The CDR3 DNA sequence: TGTGCCAGCAGCTTGGGACAGGGAGGAGTCGAGCAGTACTTC. Amino acids: CASSLGQGGVEQYF.